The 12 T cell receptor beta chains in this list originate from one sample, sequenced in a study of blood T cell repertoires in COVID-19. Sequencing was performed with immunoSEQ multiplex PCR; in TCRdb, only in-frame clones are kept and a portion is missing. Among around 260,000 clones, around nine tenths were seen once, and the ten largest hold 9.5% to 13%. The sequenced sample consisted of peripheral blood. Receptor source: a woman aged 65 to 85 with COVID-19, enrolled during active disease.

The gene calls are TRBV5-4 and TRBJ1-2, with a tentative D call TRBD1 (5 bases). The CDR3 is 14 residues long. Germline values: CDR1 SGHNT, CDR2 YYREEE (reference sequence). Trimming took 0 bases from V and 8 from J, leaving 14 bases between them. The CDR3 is CASSLGAGIYGYTF. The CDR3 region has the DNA TGTGCCAGCAGCTTGGGAGCAGGGATCTACGGCTACACCTTC.

CDR3 in DNA: TGTGCCAGTAGTATTAACCGCCGGGCAGGGCACAATTCACCCCTCCACTTT. This gives the protein CASSINRRAGHNSPLHF. The V and J genes are TRBV19 and TRBJ1-6, with D perhaps TRBD1 (5 bases). The CDR3 loop spans 17 amino acids. Germline V gene data show CDR1 as LNHDA and CDR2 as SQIVND (reference sequence). Trimming removed 3 bases from V and 7 bases from J, with 19 bases in between.

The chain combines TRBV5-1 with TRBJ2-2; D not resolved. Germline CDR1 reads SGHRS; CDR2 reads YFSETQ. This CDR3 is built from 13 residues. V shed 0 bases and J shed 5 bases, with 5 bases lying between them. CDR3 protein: CASSLGPTGELFF. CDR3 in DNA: TGCGCCAGCAGCTTGGGGCCGACCGGGGAGCTGTTTTTT.

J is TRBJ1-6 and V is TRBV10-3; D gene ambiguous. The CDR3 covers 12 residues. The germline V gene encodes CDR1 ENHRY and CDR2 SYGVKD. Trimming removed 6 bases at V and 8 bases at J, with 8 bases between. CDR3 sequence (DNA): TGTGCCATCAGAACCGGGGATTCACCCCTCCACTTT. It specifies CAIRTGDSPLHF.

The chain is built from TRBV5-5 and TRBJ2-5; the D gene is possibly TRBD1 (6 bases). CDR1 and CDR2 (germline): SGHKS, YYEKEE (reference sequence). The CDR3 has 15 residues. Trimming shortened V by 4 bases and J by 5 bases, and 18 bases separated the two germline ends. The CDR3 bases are TGTGCCAGCAGCGACCAAAAACAGGGTCTCGAGACCCAGTACTTC. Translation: CASSDQKQGLETQYF.

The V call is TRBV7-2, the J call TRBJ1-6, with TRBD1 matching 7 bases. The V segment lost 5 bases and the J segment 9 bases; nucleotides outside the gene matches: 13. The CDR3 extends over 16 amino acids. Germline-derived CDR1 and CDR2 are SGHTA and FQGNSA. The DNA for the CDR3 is TGTGCCAGCAGCCCCGAGACAGGGAGAAAGAGTTCACCCCTCCACTTT. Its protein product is CASSPETGRKSSPLHF.

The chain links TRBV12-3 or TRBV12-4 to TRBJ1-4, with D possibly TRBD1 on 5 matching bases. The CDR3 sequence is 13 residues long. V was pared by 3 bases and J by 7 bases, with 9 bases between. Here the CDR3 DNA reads TGTGCCAGCAGTTTGTTTAGGGGTGAAAAACTGTTTTTT. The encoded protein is CASSLFRGEKLFF.

The CDR3: CASSLNQPGQGETQYF. The CDR3 coding sequence is TGTGCCAGCTCACTTAATCAGCCGGGACAGGGAGAGACCCAGTACTTC. This sequence joins TRBV18 and TRBJ2-5, with 9 bases matching TRBD1. In germline, CDR1 is KGHSH, CDR2 LQKENI. This CDR3 is built from 16 residues. The ends lost 4 bases at V and 4 bases at J; junction bases unmatched: 10.

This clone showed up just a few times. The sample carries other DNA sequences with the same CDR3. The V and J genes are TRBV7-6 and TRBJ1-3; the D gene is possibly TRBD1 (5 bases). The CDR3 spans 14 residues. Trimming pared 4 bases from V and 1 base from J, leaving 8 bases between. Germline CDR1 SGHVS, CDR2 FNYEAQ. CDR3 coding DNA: TGTGCCAGCAGCTCCGGGGGGTCTGGAAACACCATATATTTT. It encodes CASSSGGSGNTIYF.

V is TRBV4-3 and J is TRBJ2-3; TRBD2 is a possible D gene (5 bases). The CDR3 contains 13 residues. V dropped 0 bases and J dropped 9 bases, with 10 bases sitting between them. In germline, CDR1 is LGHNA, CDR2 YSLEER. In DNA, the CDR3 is TGCGCCAGCAGCCAAGAGCGGGCAGTCACGCAGTATTTT. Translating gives CASSQERAVTQYF.

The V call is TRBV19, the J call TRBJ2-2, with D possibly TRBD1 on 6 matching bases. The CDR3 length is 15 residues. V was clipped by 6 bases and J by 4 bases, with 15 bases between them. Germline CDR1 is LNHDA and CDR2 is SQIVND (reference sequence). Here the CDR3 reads CASRGPGAPTGELFF. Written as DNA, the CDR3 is TGTGCCAGTAGAGGTCCAGGGGCCCCCACCGGGGAGCTGTTTTTT. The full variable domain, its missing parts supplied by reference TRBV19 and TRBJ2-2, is DGGITQSPKYLFRKEGQNVTLSCEQNLNHDAMYWYRQDPGQGLRLIYYSQIVNDFQKGDIAEGYSVSREKKESFPLTVTSAQKNPTAFYLCASRGPGAPTGELFFGEGSRLTVL.

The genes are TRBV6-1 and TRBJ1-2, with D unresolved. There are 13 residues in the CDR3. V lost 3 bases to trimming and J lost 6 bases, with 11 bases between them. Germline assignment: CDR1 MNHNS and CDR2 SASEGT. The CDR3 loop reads CASSEEGFDGYTF. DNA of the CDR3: TGTGCCAGCAGTGAGGAGGGTTTTGATGGCTACACCTTC.